This paragraph covers one TCR beta chain sequence. Its matching antigen is unknown. Germline assignment: CDR1 PRHDT and CDR2 FYEKMQ (reference sequence). V was trimmed by 7 bases and J by 4 bases, leaving 6 bases between them. The CDR3 spans 11 residues. The data belong to a study of cytomegalovirus exposure and HLA in healthy donors. Broader study findings: Highly shared variants forming one cluster were likely a sequencing artifact. Exclusion applied to some V segments, including TRBV6-2 and TRBV6-3, as they were indistinguishable.

Researchers ran the PCR with 60 Vbeta and 13 Jbeta primers. Libraries were prepared by immunoSEQ multiplex PCR; TCRdb keeps only in-frame clonotypes and omits some of them. The sample lists nearly 70,000 clones; 74% were seen once. The rearrangement uses TRBV13 and TRBJ2-3; unclear D gene. The specimen was PBMCs. This TCR was sampled from a woman aged 60-70 years in good health and CMV-seropositive. This CDR3 reads CASTRADTQYF. CDR3 sequence (DNA): TGTGCCAGCACCCGGGCAGATACGCAGTATTTT. Supplemented by reference TRBV13 and TRBJ2-3, the full variable domain reads AAGVIQSPRHLIKEKRETATLKCYPIPRHDTVYWYQQGPGQDPQFLISFYEKMQSDKGSIPDRFSAQQFSDYHSELNMSSLELGDSALYFCASTRADTQYFGPGTRLTVL.